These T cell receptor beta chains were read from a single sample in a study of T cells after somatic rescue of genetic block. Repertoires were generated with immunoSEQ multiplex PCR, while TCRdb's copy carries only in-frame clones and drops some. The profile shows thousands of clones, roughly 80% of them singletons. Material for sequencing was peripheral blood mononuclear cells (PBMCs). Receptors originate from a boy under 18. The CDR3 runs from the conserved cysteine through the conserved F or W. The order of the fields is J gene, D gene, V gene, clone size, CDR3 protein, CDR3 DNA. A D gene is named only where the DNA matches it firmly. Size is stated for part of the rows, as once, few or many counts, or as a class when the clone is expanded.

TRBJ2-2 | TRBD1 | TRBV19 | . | CASLDRHTGELFF | TGTGCCAGCCTGGACAGGCACACCGGGGAGCTGTTTTTT
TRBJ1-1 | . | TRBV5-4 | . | CASSLMGGSTEAFF | TGTGCCAGCAGCTTGATGGGGGGGTCCACTGAAGCTTTCTTT
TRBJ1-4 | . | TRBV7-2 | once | CASSSRGDSSNEKLFF | TGTGCCAGCAGCAGCCGGGGCGACTCGTCGAATGAAAAACTGTTTTTT
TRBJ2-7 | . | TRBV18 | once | CASSLPFAEQYF | TGTGCCAGCTCACTTCCTTTCGCCGAGCAGTACTTC
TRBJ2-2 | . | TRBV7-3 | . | CASRRGANTGELFF | TGTGCCAGCAGAAGAGGGGCGAACACCGGGGAGCTGTTTTTT
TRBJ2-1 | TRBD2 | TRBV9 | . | CASSLTHLFGEGYNEQFF | TGTGCCAGCAGCCTCACTCACCTTTTTGGGGAGGGATACAATGAGCAGTTCTTC
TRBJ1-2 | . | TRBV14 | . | CASSLYRDGGANGYTF | TGTGCCAGCAGCCTATACAGGGACGGGGGCGCAAATGGCTACACCTTC
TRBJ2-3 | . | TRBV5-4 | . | CASSWISTDTQYF | TGTGCCAGCAGCTGGATAAGCACAGATACGCAGTATTTT
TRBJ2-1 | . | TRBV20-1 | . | CSARDLNEQFF | TGCAGTGCTAGAGATCTGAATGAGCAGTTCTTC
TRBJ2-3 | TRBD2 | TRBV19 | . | CASSGLAGGFTDTQYF | TGTGCCAGTAGTGGACTAGCGGGGGGATTCACAGATACGCAGTATTTT
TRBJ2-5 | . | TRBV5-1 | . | CASSLPPTGEETQYF | TGCGCCAGCAGCTTACCACCGACAGGCGAAGAGACCCAGTACTTC
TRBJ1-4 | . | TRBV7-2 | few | CASSLVGKLFF | TGTGCCAGCAGCTTAGTCGGGAAACTGTTTTTT
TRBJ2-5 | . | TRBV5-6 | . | CASSMAGAGTQYF | TGTGCCAGCTCCATGGCTGGGGCGGGGACCCAGTACTTC
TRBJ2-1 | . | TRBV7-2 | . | CASSPILRGPSSDEQFF | TGTGCCAGCAGCCCTATTCTGCGGGGACCCTCCTCAGATGAGCAGTTCTTC
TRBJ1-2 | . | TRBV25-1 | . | CASSDPRPNYGYTF | TGTGCCAGCAGTGACCCGAGACCGAACTATGGCTACACCTTC
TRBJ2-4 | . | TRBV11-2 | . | CASSLDPLLAKNIQYF | TGTGCCAGCAGCTTAGATCCTCTACTAGCCAAAAACATTCAGTACTTC
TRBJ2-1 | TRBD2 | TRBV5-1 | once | CASSDGTSGGWNEQFF | TGCGCCAGCAGCGACGGGACTAGCGGGGGTTGGAATGAGCAGTTCTTC
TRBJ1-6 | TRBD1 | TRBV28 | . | CASSHFDREISPLHF | TGTGCCAGCAGTCACTTCGACAGGGAAATTTCACCCCTCCACTTT
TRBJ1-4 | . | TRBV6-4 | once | CANLRPTANEKLFF | TGTGCCAACCTAAGGCCAACTGCTAATGAAAAACTGTTTTTT
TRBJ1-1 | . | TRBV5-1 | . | CASRPSGAGTEAFF | TGCGCCAGCAGACCTTCAGGGGCAGGCACTGAAGCTTTCTTT
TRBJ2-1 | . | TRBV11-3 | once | CASSLYTLAYNEQFF | TGTGCCAGCAGCTTATATACACTAGCCTACAATGAGCAGTTCTTC